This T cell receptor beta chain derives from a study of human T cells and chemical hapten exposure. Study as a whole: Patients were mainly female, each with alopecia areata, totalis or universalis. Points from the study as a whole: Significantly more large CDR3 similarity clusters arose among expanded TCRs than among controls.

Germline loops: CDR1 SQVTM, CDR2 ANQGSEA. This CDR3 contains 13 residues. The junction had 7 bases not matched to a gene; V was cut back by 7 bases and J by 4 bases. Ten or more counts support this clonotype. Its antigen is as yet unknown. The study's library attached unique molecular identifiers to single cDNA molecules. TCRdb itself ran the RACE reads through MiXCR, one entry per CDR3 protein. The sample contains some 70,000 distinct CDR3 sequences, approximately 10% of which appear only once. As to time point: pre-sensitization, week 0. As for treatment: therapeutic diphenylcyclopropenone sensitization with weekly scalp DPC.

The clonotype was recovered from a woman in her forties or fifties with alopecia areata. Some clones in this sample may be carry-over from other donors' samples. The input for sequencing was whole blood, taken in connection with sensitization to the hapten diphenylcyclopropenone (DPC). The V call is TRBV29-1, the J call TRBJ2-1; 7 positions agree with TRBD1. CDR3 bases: TGCAGCGCGGGACAGAGACATTACAATGAGCAGTTCTTC. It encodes CSAGQRHYNEQFF.